The 3 T cell receptor beta chains below all came from one sample that was sequenced in a study of blood T cells in healthy people across ages. With a J-beta primer mix and a sample-barcoded 5' primer, a second PCR ran about 7 to 11 cycles. TCRdb called the 5' RACE reads again in MiXCR, with one record for every CDR3 protein. Among about 640,000 distinct CDR3 sequences, approximately 59% were seen once, and the ten largest hold about two fifths. The specimen was blood. The receptor set was obtained from a man aged 55 to 70 in good health.

The sample holds one count of this clonotype. This chain uses TRBV7-8 with TRBJ1-5; D perhaps matches TRBD1 (6 bases). This CDR3 comprises 15 residues. The germline V gene has CDR1 SGHVS and CDR2 FQNEAQ. Deletions cut 2 bases from V and 4 bases from J, with 12 bases between. CDR3 region: CASSLYPGANQPQHF. CDR3 coding DNA: TGTGCCAGCAGCTTATATCCAGGGGCTAATCAGCCCCAGCATTTT.

The V gene is TRBV6-6, the J gene TRBJ2-3; no firm D call. The V gene lost 2 bases and the J gene lost 4 bases, with 7 bases spanning the gap. Germline CDR1 MNHNY, CDR2 SVGAGI (reference sequence). This CDR3 is built from 13 residues. DNA for the CDR3: TGTGCCAGCAGTTACGATCACCCAGATACGCAGTATTTT. Its translation is CASSYDHPDTQYF.

The chain has TRBV20-1 and TRBJ1-5; D unclear. CDR1 and CDR2 (germline): DFQATT, SNEGSKA (reference sequence). This CDR3 is 13 amino acids long. The V end was cut by 3 bases, the J end by 2 bases, with 8 bases between. In DNA, the CDR3 is TGCAGTGCTAGCGCCGGGGGCAATCAGCCCCAGCATTTT. This sequence encodes CSASAGGNQPQHF.